Below, one TCR beta chain is given with its context. As yet, its antigen is unknown. These data belong to a study of identical twins. Germline CDR1 SGDLS, CDR2 YYNGEE. The ends lost 2 bases at V and 5 bases at J; junction bases unmatched: 5. The CDR3 covers 16 residues. After template switching added a universal primer site, the resulting cDNA carried unique molecular identifiers. TCRdb fed the 5' RACE reads into MiXCR, producing one record per CDR3 protein. The table has 250,000 or so distinct CDR3 sequences, 12% seen once. The study's findings and limits: Researchers reported weaker excess twin sharing in beta out-of-frame sequences. The more abundant beta clonotypes in cord blood had fewer insertions, and memory repertoires did not show this.

These sequences were also reported in another study, on yellow fever vaccine responses in identical twins.

The TCR sequence derives from a woman aged 18-29 years in good health. Sequenced material: memory (CD45RO+) T cells sorted from blood. The rearrangement links TRBV9 to TRBJ2-1; the match to TRBD2 covers 12 bases. The chain's CDR3 is CASSVGLAGGDNEQFF. The DNA for the CDR3 is TGTGCCAGCAGCGTTGGGCTAGCGGGGGGGGACAATGAGCAGTTCTTC.